Included here is one T cell receptor (beta chain) sequence, with context. Other DNA sequences within the sample encode an identical CDR3. This record belongs to a study of shared clonotypes between healthy human individuals. Naive CD8 cells comprised CD45RO-negative, CCR7-positively selected cells, excluding terminally differentiated effector memory CD45RA+ cells. Clones were read by immunoSEQ multiplex PCR, and TCRdb kept only the in-frame ones, dropping some. The table lists approximately 2,000,000 clones, approximately 92% of them singletons. This CDR3 region has 14 residues. Germline loops: CDR1 LNHDA, CDR2 SQIVND (reference sequence). V trimming: 3 bases; J trimming: 4 bases; junction bases outside the gene matches: 0.

The rearrangement uses TRBV19 and TRBJ2-7; TRBD2 matches at 13 bases. This clonotype originated in a man between 18 and 35 years old in good health. Some clones in this sample may be carry-over from other donors' samples. Sequencing input: naive CD8+ T cells from PBMCs. CDR3 residues: CASSMGLAGYEQYF. The CDR3 DNA reads as TGTGCCAGTAGTATGGGACTAGCGGGATACGAGCAGTACTTC.